This TCR beta chain stems from a study of T-cell reconstitution after alpha-beta-depleted transplantation in children (TCRdb year 2016). General notes on the study: T-cell immune reconstitution after TCRalphabeta/CD19-depleted allogeneic hematopoietic cell transplantation in children was quantitatively tracked in the study by means of TCR repertoire profiling.

Compared with germline, V lacks 0 bases and J lacks 5 bases; bases without a gene match: 8. Based on the germline V gene (reference sequence), the CDR1 and CDR2 sequences are DFQATT and SNEGSKA. Inclusive of the bounding cysteine and phenylalanine, the CDR3 is 17 residues long. This entry keeps only the CDR3 DNA: 51 bases, framed from base 1. This clonotype has more than one count but fewer than ten. Its antigen is still unknown. No qualities accompany the bases; no much larger clone lies one base away. Receptors were amplified or captured by PCR. Reads for this sample came from an Illumina HiSeq 2500. To normalize quantification of the TCRbeta repertoire, the TCR libraries were built with molecular barcoding that relied on unique molecular identifiers. Using fastp at Q25 and MiXCR, TCRdb reprocessed the public reads and kept productive beta chains. Rows with one shared CDR3 protein collapse into an entry with the most common genes and DNA. Recorded for this sample are 400,000 to 500,000 distinct CDR3 sequences; under 13% of them occurred a single time. The ten largest clones take up 4.5% to 6% of the sample.

The sample consisted of PBMCs from the stem cell graft donor, taken from the stem cell graft. The sequence derives from a human donor who donated a stem cell graft to a child with acute myeloid leukemia. This chain is built from TRBV20-1 and TRBJ2-1; the central 12 bases match TRBD2. The sequenced DNA is TGCAGTGCTAGAGATCCACTAGCGGGGGGCCAACACAATGAGCAGTTCTTC. This codes for CSARDPLAGGQHNEQFF.